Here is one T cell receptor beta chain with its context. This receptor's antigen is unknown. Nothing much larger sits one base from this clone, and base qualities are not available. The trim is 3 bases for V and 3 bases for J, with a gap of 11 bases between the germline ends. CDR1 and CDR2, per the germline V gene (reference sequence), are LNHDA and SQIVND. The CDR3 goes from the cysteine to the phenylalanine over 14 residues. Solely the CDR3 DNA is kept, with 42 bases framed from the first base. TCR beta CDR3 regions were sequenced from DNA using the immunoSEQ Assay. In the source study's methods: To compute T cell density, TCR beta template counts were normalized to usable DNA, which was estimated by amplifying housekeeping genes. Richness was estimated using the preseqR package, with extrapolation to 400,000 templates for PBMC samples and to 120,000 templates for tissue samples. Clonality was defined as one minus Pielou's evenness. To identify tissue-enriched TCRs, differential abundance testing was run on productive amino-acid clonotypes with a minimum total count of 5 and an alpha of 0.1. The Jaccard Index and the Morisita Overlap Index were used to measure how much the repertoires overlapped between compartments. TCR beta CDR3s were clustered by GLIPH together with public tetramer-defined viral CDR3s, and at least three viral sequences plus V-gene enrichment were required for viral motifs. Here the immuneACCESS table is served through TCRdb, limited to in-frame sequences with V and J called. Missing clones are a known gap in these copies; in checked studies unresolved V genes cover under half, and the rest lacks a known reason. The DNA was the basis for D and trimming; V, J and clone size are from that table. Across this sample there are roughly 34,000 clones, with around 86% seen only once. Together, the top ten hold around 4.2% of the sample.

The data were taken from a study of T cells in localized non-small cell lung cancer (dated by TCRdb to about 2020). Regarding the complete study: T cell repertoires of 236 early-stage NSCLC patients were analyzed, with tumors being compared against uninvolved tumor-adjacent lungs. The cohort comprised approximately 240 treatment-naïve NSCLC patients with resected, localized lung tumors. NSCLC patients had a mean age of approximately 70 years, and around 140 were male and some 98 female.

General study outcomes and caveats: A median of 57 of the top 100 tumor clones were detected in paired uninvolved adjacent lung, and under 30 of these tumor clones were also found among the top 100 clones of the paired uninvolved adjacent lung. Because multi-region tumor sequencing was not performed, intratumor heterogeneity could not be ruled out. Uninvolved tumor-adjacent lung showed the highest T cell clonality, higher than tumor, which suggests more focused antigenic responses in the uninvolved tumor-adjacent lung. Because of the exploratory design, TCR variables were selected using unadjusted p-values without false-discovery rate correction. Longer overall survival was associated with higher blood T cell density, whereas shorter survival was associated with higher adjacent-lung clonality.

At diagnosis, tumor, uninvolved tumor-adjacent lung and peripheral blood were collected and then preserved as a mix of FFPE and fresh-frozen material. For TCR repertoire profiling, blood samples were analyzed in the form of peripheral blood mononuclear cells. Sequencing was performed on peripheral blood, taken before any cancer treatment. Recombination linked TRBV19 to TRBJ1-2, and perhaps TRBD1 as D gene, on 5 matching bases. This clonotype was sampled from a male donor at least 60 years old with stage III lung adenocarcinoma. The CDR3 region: CASSMDKWDYGYTF. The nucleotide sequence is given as TGTGCCAGTAGTATGGACAAATGGGACTATGGCTACACCTTC.